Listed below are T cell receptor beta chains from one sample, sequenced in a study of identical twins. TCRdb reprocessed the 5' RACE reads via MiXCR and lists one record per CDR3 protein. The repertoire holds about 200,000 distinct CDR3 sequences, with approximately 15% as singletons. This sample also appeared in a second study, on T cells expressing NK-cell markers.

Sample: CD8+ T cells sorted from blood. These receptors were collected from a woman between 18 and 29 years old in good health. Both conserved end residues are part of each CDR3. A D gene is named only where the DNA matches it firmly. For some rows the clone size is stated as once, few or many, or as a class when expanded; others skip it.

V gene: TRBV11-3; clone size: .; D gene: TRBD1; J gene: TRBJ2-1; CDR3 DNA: TGTGCCAGCAGTCGACAGGGGATGGGCAATGAGCAGTTCTTC; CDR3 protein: CASSRQGMGNEQFF
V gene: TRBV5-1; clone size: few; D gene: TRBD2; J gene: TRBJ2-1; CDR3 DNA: TGCGCCAGCAGCTTGAGGTACTGGACTAGCGGGAGCGATGAGCAGTTCTTC; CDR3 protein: CASSLRYWTSGSDEQFF
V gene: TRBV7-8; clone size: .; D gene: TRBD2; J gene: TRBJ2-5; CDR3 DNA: TGTGCCAGCAGCTTAGATAGCGGGAGCCAAGAGACCCAGTACTTC; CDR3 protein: CASSLDSGSQETQYF
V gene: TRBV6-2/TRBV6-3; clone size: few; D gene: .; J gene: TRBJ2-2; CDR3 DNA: TGTGCCAGCAGTTACTCTGAATTGGGGAGGCAGCCGAACACCGGGGAGCTGTTTTTT; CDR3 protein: CASSYSELGRQPNTGELFF
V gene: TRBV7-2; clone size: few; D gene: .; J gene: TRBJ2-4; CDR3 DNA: TGTGCCAGCAGCTTAGCGATATGGGAGGGGGTCACCAAAAACATTCAGTACTTC; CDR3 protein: CASSLAIWEGVTKNIQYF
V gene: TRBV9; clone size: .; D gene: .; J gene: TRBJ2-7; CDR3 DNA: TGTGCCAGCAGCGTCGGGACTGACTTCTCCTACGAGCAGTACTTC; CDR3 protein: CASSVGTDFSYEQYF
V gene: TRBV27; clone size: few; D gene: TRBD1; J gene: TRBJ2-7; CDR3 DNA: TGTGCCAGCAGTTTCCTTGGACAGGGAGACTACGAGCAGTACTTC; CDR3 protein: CASSFLGQGDYEQYF
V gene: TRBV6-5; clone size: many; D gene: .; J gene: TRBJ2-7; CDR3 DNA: TGTGCCAGCAGGGACGGGGCCTACGAGCAGTACTTC; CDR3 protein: CASRDGAYEQYF
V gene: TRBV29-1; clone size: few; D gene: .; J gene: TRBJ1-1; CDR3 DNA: TGCAGCGTTGAAGATGCAACTGAAGCTTTCTTT; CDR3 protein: CSVEDATEAFF
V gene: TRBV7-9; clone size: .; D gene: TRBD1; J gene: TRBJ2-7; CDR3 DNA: TGTGCCAGCAGCTACCGGGACAGGCTGTACGAGCAGTACTTC; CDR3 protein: CASSYRDRLYEQYF
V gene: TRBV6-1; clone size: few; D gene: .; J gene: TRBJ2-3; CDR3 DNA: TGTGCCAGCAGTGAGTTAGGCGGGGGCACAGATACGCAGTATTTT; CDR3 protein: CASSELGGGTDTQYF
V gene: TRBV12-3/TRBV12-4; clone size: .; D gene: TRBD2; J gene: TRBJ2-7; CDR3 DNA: TGTGCCAGCAGCCATCCAGGTAGCGGGGGGCCCCTCTCCTACGAGCAGTACTTC; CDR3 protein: CASSHPGSGGPLSYEQYF
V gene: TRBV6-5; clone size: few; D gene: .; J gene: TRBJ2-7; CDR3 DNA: TGTGCCAGCAGTTACTCGATTGGGGTAAAAGGCGAGCAGTACTTC; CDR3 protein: CASSYSIGVKGEQYF
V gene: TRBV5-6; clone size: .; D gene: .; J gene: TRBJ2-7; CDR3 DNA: TGTGCCATCAGCCCGAGGCAATCCTACGAGCAGTACTTC; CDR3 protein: CAISPRQSYEQYF
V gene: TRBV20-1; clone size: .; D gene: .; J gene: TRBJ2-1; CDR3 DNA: TGCAGTGCCTTCGGTGGGAGCTCCTACAATGAGCAGTTCTTC; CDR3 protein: CSAFGGSSYNEQFF
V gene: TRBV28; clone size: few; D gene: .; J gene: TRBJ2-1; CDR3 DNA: TGTGCCAGCAGTTTATTAGCCAACTCGAACAATGAGCAGTTCTTC; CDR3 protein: CASSLLANSNNEQFF
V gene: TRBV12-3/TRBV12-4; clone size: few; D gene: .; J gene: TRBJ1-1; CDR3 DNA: TGTGCCAGCAGTTTTCCGGACAAGACTGAAGCTTTCTTT; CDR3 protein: CASSFPDKTEAFF
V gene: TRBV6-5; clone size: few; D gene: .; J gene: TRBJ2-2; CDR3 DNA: TGTGCCAGCAGTTATCGCGGGGAAACCGGGGAGCTGTTTTTT; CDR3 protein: CASSYRGETGELFF
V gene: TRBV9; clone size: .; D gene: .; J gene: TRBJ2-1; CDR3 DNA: TGTGCCAGCAGCGCGTTCGACACCCCCGATGAGCAGTTCTTC; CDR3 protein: CASSAFDTPDEQFF
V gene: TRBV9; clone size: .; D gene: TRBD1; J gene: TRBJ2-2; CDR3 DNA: TGTGCCAGCAGCGCCGGGACAGGGTATAGGAAGAACACCGGGGAGCTGTTTTTT; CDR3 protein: CASSAGTGYRKNTGELFF
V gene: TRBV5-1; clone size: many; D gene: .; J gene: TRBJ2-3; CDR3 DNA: TGCGCCAGTGGTACAGATACGCAGTATTTT; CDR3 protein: CASGTDTQYF
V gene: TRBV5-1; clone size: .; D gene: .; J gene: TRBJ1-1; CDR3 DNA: TGCGCCAGCAGCTTCGAACAGGGTGGAGATGAAGCTTTCTTT; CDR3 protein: CASSFEQGGDEAFF
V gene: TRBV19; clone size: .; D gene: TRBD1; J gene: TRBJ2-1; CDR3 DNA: TGTGCCAGTAGTTGGACAGGGGGCGCGTCCGGTAATGAGCAGTTCTTC; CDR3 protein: CASSWTGGASGNEQFF
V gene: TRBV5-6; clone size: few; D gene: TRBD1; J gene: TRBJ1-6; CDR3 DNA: TGTGCCAGCAGCACCGGGACAGCCATTTCACCCCTCCACTTT; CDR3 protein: CASSTGTAISPLHF
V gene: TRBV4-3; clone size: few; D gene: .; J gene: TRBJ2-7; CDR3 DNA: TGCGCCAGCAGCCAAGATGGGGGTGAGCAGTACTTC; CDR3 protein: CASSQDGGEQYF
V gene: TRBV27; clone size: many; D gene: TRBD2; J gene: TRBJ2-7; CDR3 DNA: TGTGCCACCTACCCTCCCGGGAGGGCCTACGAGCAGTACTTC; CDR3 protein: CATYPPGRAYEQYF
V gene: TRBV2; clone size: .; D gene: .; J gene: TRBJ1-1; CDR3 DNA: TGTGCCAGCAGTGAAAACAAATTGAACACTGAAGCTTTCTTT; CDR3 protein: CASSENKLNTEAFF
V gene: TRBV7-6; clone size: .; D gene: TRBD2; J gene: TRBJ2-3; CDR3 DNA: TGTGCCAGCAGCCCCGGGGGGACGGGGCTTATCGCAGATACGCAGTATTTT; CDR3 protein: CASSPGGTGLIADTQYF
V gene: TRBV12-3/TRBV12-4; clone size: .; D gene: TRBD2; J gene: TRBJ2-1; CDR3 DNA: TGTGCCAGCAGTTTGGCGCTAGCGGGAGGCGGTGAGCAGTTCTTC; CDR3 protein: CASSLALAGGGEQFF
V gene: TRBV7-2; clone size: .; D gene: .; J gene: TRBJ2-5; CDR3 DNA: TGTGCCAGCAGCTTAACGGGCTGGACCCAGTACTTC; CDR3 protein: CASSLTGWTQYF
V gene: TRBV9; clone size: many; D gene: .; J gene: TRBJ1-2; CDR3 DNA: TGTGCCAGCAGATTCGGGGGTGGCTACACCTTC; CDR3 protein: CASRFGGGYTF
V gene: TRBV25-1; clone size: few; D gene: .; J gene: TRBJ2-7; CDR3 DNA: TGTGCCAGCAGTGAGCGGCAGACGGAGCAGTACTTC; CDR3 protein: CASSERQTEQYF
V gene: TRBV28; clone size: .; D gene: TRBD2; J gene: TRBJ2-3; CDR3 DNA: TGTGCCAGCATCGCGGGGGGAACTAGCACAGATACGCAGTATTTT; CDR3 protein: CASIAGGTSTDTQYF
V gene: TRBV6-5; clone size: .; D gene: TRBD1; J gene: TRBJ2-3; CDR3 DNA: TGTGCCAGCAGTTTCGGGACAGCAGATACGCAGTATTTT; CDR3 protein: CASSFGTADTQYF
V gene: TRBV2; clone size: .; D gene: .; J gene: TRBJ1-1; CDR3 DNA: TGTGCCAGCCCTGGCCTGGCTAGGGGCGGTGAAGCTTTCTTT; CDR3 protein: CASPGLARGGEAFF
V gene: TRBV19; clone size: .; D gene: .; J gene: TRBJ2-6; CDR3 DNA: TGTGCCAGTAGTCTCAGGGGTCCTGGGGCCAACGTCCTGACTTTC; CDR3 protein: CASSLRGPGANVLTF
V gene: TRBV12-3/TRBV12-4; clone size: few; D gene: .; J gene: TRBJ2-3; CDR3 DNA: TGTGCCAGCACCTCGGTCGCAGATACGCAGTATTTT; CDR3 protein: CASTSVADTQYF
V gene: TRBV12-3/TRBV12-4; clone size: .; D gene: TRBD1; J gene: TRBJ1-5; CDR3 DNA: TGTGCCAGCAGCGGACAGGTGGATCAGCCCCAGCATTTT; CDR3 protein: CASSGQVDQPQHF
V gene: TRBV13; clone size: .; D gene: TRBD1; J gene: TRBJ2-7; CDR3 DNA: TGTGCCAGCAGCGGACAGGGGGATAATGAGCAGTACTTC; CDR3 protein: CASSGQGDNEQYF
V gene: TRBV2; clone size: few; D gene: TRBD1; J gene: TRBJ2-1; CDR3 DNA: TGTGCCAGGTCCTGGGACAGGGGGAATGAGCAGTTCTTC; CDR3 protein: CARSWDRGNEQFF
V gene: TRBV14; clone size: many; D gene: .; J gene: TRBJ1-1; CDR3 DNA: TGTGCCAGCAGCCTCCTCCTGGGACTGGGCACTGAAGCTTTCTTT; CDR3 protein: CASSLLLGLGTEAFF
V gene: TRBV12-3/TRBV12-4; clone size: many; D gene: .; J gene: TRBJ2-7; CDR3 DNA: TGTGCCAGCAGCCCGACTGACGGGTACGAGCAGTACTTC; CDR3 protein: CASSPTDGYEQYF
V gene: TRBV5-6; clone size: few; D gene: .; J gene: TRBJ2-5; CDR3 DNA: TGTGCCAGCAGCACATGGGCCGGCGGACGGACCCAGTACTTC; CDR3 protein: CASSTWAGGRTQYF
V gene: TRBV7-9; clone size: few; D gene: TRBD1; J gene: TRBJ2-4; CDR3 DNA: TGTGCCAGCAGCGCCCGGACAGGGAAGGATGCAAACATTCAGTACTTC; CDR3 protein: CASSARTGKDANIQYF
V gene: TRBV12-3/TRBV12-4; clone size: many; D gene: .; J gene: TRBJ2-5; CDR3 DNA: TGTGCCAGCAGTCCCGGGACTCCACTTGCGTACTTC; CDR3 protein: CASSPGTPLAYF
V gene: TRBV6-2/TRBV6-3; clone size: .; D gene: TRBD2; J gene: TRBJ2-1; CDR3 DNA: TGTGCCAGCAGTTTAGCGGGAGATTATAACAATGAGCAGTTCTTC; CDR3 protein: CASSLAGDYNNEQFF
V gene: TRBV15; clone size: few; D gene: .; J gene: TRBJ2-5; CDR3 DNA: TGTGCCACCAGCAGAGATTTAGGGCAGCAAGAGACCCAGTACTTC; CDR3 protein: CATSRDLGQQETQYF
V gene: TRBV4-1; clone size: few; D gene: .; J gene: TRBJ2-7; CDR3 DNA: TGCGCCAGCAGCCACGGACTCGGAATCGAGCAGTACTTC; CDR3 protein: CASSHGLGIEQYF
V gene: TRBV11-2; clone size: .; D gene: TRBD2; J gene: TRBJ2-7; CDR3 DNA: TGTGCCAGCAGCTTAGGCGCGGGAGGGCGATACGAGCAGTACTTC; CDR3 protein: CASSLGAGGRYEQYF
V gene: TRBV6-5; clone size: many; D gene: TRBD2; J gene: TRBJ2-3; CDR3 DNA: TGTGCCAGCAGTTACTCTGTTGGGGCGGGGGGTAAAGATACGCAGTATTTT; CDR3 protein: CASSYSVGAGGKDTQYF
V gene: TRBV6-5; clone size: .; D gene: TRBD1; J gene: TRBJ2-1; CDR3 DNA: TGTGCCAGCAGTTACCCGGGACAGGGGGCATTTGAGCAGTTCTTC; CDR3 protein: CASSYPGQGAFEQFF
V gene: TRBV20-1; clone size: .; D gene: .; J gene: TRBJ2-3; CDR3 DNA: TGCAGTGTTAGTAGTGAGTACACAGATACGCAGTATTTT; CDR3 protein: CSVSSEYTDTQYF
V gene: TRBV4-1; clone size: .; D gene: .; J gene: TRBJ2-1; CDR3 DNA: TGCGCCAGCAGCCAAAGGGAAGGGAGCCTCGATGAGCAGTTCTTC; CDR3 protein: CASSQREGSLDEQFF
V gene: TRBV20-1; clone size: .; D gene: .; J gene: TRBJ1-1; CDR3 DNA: TGCAGTGCTAGAGATATCAGGAGGACCCTGAACACTGAAGCTTTCTTT; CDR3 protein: CSARDIRRTLNTEAFF
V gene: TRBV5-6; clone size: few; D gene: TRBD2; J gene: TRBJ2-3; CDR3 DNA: TGTGCCAGCAGCCTTGGGCGACTAGCGGGAATCGCAGATACGCAGTATTTT; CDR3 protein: CASSLGRLAGIADTQYF
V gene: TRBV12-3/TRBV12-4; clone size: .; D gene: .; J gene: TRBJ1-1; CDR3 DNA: TGTGCCAGCAGTAGGGACAACTCAGAAGCTTTCTTT; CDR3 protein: CASSRDNSEAFF